These 29 T cell receptor beta chains originate from one sample sequenced in a study of TIL therapy for anti-PD-1-resistant metastatic lung cancer. Time point denoted: pre-treatment sample, taken before nivolumab and TIL therapy. This was the immunoSEQ v3 assay. TCRdb's table, derived via immunoSEQ multiplex PCR, lists solely in-frame clones and lacks some. The sample comprises 15,000 to 20,000 clones, about four fifths of which are singletons, and 2% to 2.5% rests with the top ten. Sequencing used blood, obtained at baseline. Receptor source: a person aged 25-85 years with non-small cell lung cancer.

The sample holds one count of this clone. CDR3 DNA sequence: TGCGCCAGCAGTCCGGCGGACCCCGGGGGCACTGAAGCTTTCTTT. It yields the protein CASSPADPGGTEAFF. This chain uses TRBV23-1 with TRBJ1-1, with a possible D match to TRBD1 (5 bases). TRBV23-1 is sorted into the ORF group, with uncertain function. Trimming removed 4 bases from V and 4 bases from J, with 16 bases in between. The CDR3 is 15 residues long.

The CDR3 here is CASSLGRQETQYF. In DNA form, the CDR3 reads TGTGCCAGCTCCCTCGGGCGGCAAGAGACCCAGTACTTC. J is TRBJ2-5 and V is TRBV18; D unresolved. CDR3 length: 13 residues. Germline V gene sequence: CDR1 KGHSH, CDR2 LQKENI. Trimming took off 6 bases at V and 2 bases at J, with 10 bases between the two ends.

This chain links TRBV6-5 with TRBJ2-7; TRBD1 matches at 10 bases. The V gene end was trimmed by 4 bases and the J gene end by 1 base; junction bases not matched to a gene: 4. From germline, CDR1 is MNHEY and CDR2 SVGAGI. This CDR3 has 15 residues. The CDR3 protein is CASSSPGQGSYEQYF. For the CDR3, the DNA is TGTGCCAGCAGTTCCCCGGGACAGGGGTCCTACGAGCAGTACTTC.

The chain recombines TRBV6-5 with TRBJ2-2; D is unclear. The CDR3 has 13 amino acids. CDR1 MNHEY and CDR2 SVGAGI come from the germline V gene. Deletions cut 5 bases from V and 4 bases from J, with 8 bases between. CDR3 residues: CASSDRPTGELFF. In DNA form, the CDR3 reads TGTGCCAGCAGTGATAGGCCCACCGGGGAGCTGTTTTTT.

The chain recombines TRBV9 with TRBJ2-3, with TRBD2 as a possible D gene (5 bases). The CDR3 runs to 12 residues. Germline V lookup: CDR1 SGDLS, CDR2 YYNGEE. Trimming took 4 bases from V and 6 from J, leaving 9 bases between them. CDR3 region: CASSSSGDTQYF. CDR3 sequence (DNA): TGTGCCAGCAGCTCATCGGGGGATACGCAGTATTTT.

The count of this clone is one. The chain combines TRBV9 with TRBJ2-7; D is tentatively TRBD1 or TRBD2 (6 bases each). The CDR3 runs 16 residues. Trimming removed 1 base from V and 2 bases from J, with 16 bases in between. Looked up from germline, CDR1 is SGDLS and CDR2 is YYNGEE. CDR3 coding DNA: TGTGCCAGCAGCGTAACGGACGGGGGCCCCCCCTACGAGCAGTACTTC. This codes for CASSVTDGGPPYEQYF.

The chain links TRBV6-6 to TRBJ1-5; 7 bases map to TRBD1. V dropped 0 bases and J dropped 5; count of bases not matched to a gene: 4. The germline V gene has CDR1 MNHNY and CDR2 SVGAGI (reference sequence). The CDR3 has 15 amino acids. The CDR3, as DNA: TGTGCCAGCAGTTACTCCAGGGGGGATGATCAGCCCCAGCATTTT. It encodes CASSYSRGDDQPQHF.

The chain links TRBV7-2 to TRBJ2-2; no clear D. Per germline, CDR1 SGHTA and CDR2 FQGNSA. V was clipped by 5 bases and J by 7 bases, with 8 bases between them. CDR3 length: 12 residues. The CDR3: CASSLPVGELFF. The CDR3 coding sequence is TGTGCCAGCAGCCTGCCGGTCGGGGAGCTGTTTTTT.

This clone was seen a single time. This chain's CDR3 is CASREMTETTGELFF. As DNA, the CDR3 is TGCGCCAGCAGGGAAATGACAGAAACTACCGGGGAGCTGTTTTTT. The chain links TRBV5-1 to TRBJ2-2, with D maybe TRBD1 (5 bases). Trimming cost V 5 bases and J 5 bases, with 16 bases left between them. The CDR3 covers 15 residues. Germline CDR1 and CDR2: SGHRS and YFSETQ.

The J gene is TRBJ2-7, the V gene TRBV10-3; D assignment may be TRBD1 or TRBD2 (5 bases each). CDR1 and CDR2 from the germline V gene are ENHRY and SYGVKD. Deletions cut 5 bases from V and 3 bases from J, with 14 bases between. The CDR3 extends over 14 amino acids. The DNA for the CDR3 is TGTGCCATCAGTATGGGGGAATGGTACTACGAGCAGTACTTC. Its protein product is CAISMGEWYYEQYF.

The chain has TRBV28 and TRBJ1-4, with D maybe TRBD1 (6 bases). The CDR3 runs to 15 residues. Germline V gene lookup returns CDR1 MDHEN and CDR2 SYDVKM. Trimming left V 8 bases short and J 1 base short, with 14 bases between. DNA for the CDR3: TGTGCCAGCCGCCTAGGGGGAAAAACTAATGAAAAACTGTTTTTT. Its translation: CASRLGGKTNEKLFF.

V is TRBV6-5 and J is TRBJ1-6; TRBD1 matches at 8 bases. This CDR3 has 14 residues. CDR1 is MNHEY and CDR2 is SVGAGI in the germline V gene. V trimming: 5 bases; J trimming: 9 bases; junction bases outside the gene matches: 6. Here the CDR3 DNA reads TGTGCCAGCAGTCCCGGACAGGGTCGTTCACCCCTCCACTTT. It yields the protein CASSPGQGRSPLHF.

The chain uses TRBV27 and TRBJ2-1, with D maybe TRBD2 (5 bases). Between the trimmed V and J ends, which lost 4 bases and 5 bases, there was a span of 15 bases. The germline CDR1 and CDR2 sequences are MNHEY and SMNVEV (reference sequence). The CDR3 length is 15 residues. The CDR3 reads CASSSRLTIDNEQFF. CDR3 in DNA: TGTGCCAGCAGTTCAAGACTGACTATTGACAATGAGCAGTTCTTC.

The J gene is TRBJ2-5, the V gene TRBV4-1, with TRBD1 matching over 7 bases. The DNA end favors TRBJ2-7, so the J call may be wrong. CDR3 length equals 14 residues. The germline V gene has CDR1 MGHRA and CDR2 YSYEKL. The CDR3 DNA follows: TGCGCCAGCAGCCCCGGGGACAGAAACTACGAGCAGTACTTC. Its protein is CASSPGDRNYEQYF.

The V gene is TRBV6-1, the J gene TRBJ2-7, with TRBD2 identical over 7 bases. This CDR3 contains 13 residues. Germline V gene data show CDR1 as MNHNS and CDR2 as SASEGT. The V and J ends lost 3 bases and 7 bases, in that order; junction bases with no gene match: 6. CDR3 protein: CASSEERGWEQYF. CDR3 nucleotides: TGTGCCAGCAGTGAGGAGCGGGGTTGGGAGCAGTACTTC.

The chain has TRBV28 and TRBJ2-7, with a tentative D call TRBD2 (6 bases). This CDR3 region has 15 residues. The V end lost 3 bases, the J end lost 0 bases, and 12 bases lay between the germline ends. Germline CDR1 is MDHEN and CDR2 is SYDVKM. CDR3 nucleotides: TGTGCCAGCAGTTTGACAGCACTAGCCTCCTACGAGCAGTACTTC. It yields the protein CASSLTALASYEQYF.

Of note for this clone: The junction does not match germline at one end; this may be a read error. The J gene is TRBJ2-3, the V gene TRBV5-1; D is unresolved. CDR3 length: 11 residues. The germline CDR1 and CDR2 sequences are SGHRS and YFSETQ. This CDR3 is CASTLRDTQYF. CDR3 DNA sequence: TGCGCCAGCACCTTGCGAGATACGCAGTATTTT.

The rearrangement uses TRBV7-8 and TRBJ2-3, with D hard to call. Trimming cost V 8 bases and J 4 bases, with 13 bases left between them. The CDR3 is made up of 13 amino acids. Germline values: CDR1 SGHVS, CDR2 FQNEAQ. CDR3 residues: CASAQAGPDTQYF. The CDR3 DNA reads TGTGCCAGCGCCCAGGCAGGTCCAGATACGCAGTATTTT.

This chain links TRBV2 with TRBJ2-7; D is unclear. The CDR3 spans 12 residues. Between the trimmed V and J ends, which lost 8 bases and 3 bases, there was a span of 11 bases. In germline, CDR1 is SNHLY, CDR2 FYNNEI. CDR3: CASRTPGYEQYF. The CDR3 region has the DNA TGTGCCAGCCGAACCCCGGGCTACGAGCAGTACTTC.

The rearrangement joins TRBV2 to TRBJ2-7; a possible D gene is TRBD1 (7 bases). Germline values: CDR1 SNHLY, CDR2 FYNNEI. V lost 0 bases, J lost 0 bases, and 12 bases lay in between. There are 16 residues in the CDR3. The CDR3 DNA reads as TGTGCCAGCAGTGAAGCAGGCAGGGGGGACTCCTACGAGCAGTACTTC. Protein: CASSEAGRGDSYEQYF.

This clone is a singleton in its sample. V and J are TRBV6-5 and TRBJ2-7, with D perhaps given as TRBD1 or TRBD2 (7 bases each). The V end lost 5 bases, the J end lost 2 bases, and 13 bases lay between the germline ends. This CDR3 region has 14 residues. Germline assignment: CDR1 MNHEY and CDR2 SVGAGI. Here the CDR3 reads CASSREGATYEQYF. In DNA, the CDR3 is TGTGCCAGCAGTAGGGAGGGGGCAACCTACGAGCAGTACTTC.

The chain combines TRBV7-3 with TRBJ2-1; no firm D call. Germline values: CDR1 SGHTA, CDR2 FQGTGA. This CDR3 comprises 12 residues. V was pared by 0 bases and J by 10 bases, with 7 bases between. CDR3 nucleotides: TGTGCCAGCAGCTTAACGTTCGGGGAGCAGTTCTTC. Translation gives CASSLTFGEQFF.

V is TRBV6-5 and J is TRBJ1-4, with D possibly matching TRBD1 (5 bases). The CDR3 runs 13 residues. Germline CDR1 MNHEY, CDR2 SVGAGI. Between the trimmed V and J ends, which lost 8 bases and 8 bases, there was a span of 15 bases. The chain's CDR3 is CASAGTVREKLFF. CDR3 DNA sequence: TGTGCCAGCGCCGGGACCGTGAGGGAAAAACTGTTTTTT.

V and J are TRBV7-7 and TRBJ2-1, with D possibly being TRBD1 or TRBD2 (8 bases each). Germline lookup yields CDR1 SSHAT and CDR2 FNYEAQ (reference sequence). V lost 4 bases and J 7 bases, leaving 26 bases between the germline ends. This CDR3 comprises 18 residues. The CDR3 spells CASSSFTPYRGTSNEQFF. The CDR3 DNA reads as TGTGCCAGCAGCTCTTTTACCCCTTACAGGGGGACTAGTAATGAGCAGTTCTTC.

The chain combines TRBV18 with TRBJ1-2; 9 bases line up with TRBD1. The CDR3 runs to 18 residues. The V segment lost 6 bases and the J segment 4 bases; nucleotides outside the gene matches: 18. Per germline, CDR1 KGHSH and CDR2 LQKENI. CDR3 coding DNA: TGTGCCAGCTCGCGAGACAACGACATGGGACAGGGAGTCTATGGCTACACCTTC. Translation: CASSRDNDMGQGVYGYTF. The full variable domain, its missing parts supplied by reference TRBV18 and TRBJ1-2, is NAGVMQNPRHLVRRRGQEARLRCSPMKGHSHVYWYRQLPEEGLKFMVYLQKENIIDESGMPKERFSAEFPKEGPSILRIQQVVRGDSAAYFCASSRDNDMGQGVYGYTFGSGTRLTVV.

This clone has just one count. CDR3 sequence reads: CASLTSAGTDTQYF. The CDR3 DNA sequence: TGTGCCAGCTTGACGTCAGCCGGAACGGATACGCAGTATTTT. The gene calls are TRBV6-1 and TRBJ2-3; D remains ambiguous. The V end was cut by 8 bases, the J end by 6 bases, with 18 bases between. The V gene's germline CDR1 is MNHNS and CDR2 SASEGT. There are 14 residues in the CDR3.

This clone has a handful of counts. This sequence joins TRBV21-1 and TRBJ1-2; the table's D call TRBD1 went unverified against the DNA. TRBV21-1 is a listed pseudogene. The CDR3 consists of 23 residues. This CDR3 reads CASSKRWDFRKGTGGRWDYGYTF. CDR3 coding DNA: TGTGCCAGCAGCAAAAGATGGGACTTTAGGAAGGGGACAGGGGGGCGTTGGGACTATGGCTACACCTTC.

The table lists this clone with a count of one. J is TRBJ2-7 and V is TRBV7-2; tentatively, D is TRBD2 (6 bases). CDR3 size: 14 residues. The germline V gene has CDR1 SGHTA and CDR2 FQGNSA. V was clipped by 4 bases and J by 5 bases, with 15 bases between them. CDR3 residues: CASSWRIGGDEQYF. CDR3 DNA: TGTGCCAGCAGCTGGCGTATTGGAGGGGACGAGCAGTACTTC. Variable domain in full (rest from reference TRBV7-2 and TRBJ2-7): GAGVSQSPSNKVTEKGKDVELRCDPISGHTALYWYRQSLGQGLEFLIYFQGNSAPDKSGLPSDRFSAERTGGSVSTLTIQRTQQEDSAVYLCASSWRIGGDEQYFGPGTRLTVT.

The rearrangement joins TRBV7-2 to TRBJ1-3; D unresolved. Trimming cost V 3 bases and J 1 base, with 10 bases left between them. The CDR3 extends over 15 amino acids. CDR1 and CDR2 (germline): SGHTA, FQGNSA. Here the CDR3 reads CASSLALGSGNTIYF. CDR3 coding DNA: TGTGCCAGCAGCTTGGCTTTGGGTTCTGGAAACACCATATATTTT.